The clone carrying this T cell receptor beta chain has just one count. The sample is drawn from a study of somatic mutations in cytotoxic T cells in rheumatoid arthritis. Source study methods: Expanded CD8+ clones from patients, those larger than 1%, seldom had a match among published virus-specific TCRB sequences. Clones were read by immunoSEQ multiplex PCR, and TCRdb kept only the in-frame ones, dropping some. Clone size and V and J calls were adopted from that table, with D and trimming inferred from the DNA. The sample records approximately 18,000 clones, around 80% being singletons. V dropped 4 bases and J dropped 2 bases, with 13 bases sitting between them. Per germline, CDR1 SGHNT and CDR2 YYREEE (reference sequence). This CDR3 has 14 amino acids.

This receptor was identified in an adult with rheumatoid arthritis. Sequenced material: CD8+ T cells sorted from blood. The chain recombines TRBV5-4 with TRBJ2-7; weak D call: TRBD2 (6 bases). The CDR3 loop reads CASSPLGGAYEQYF. The CDR3 DNA reads as TGTGCCAGCAGCCCCCTGGGCGGGGCCTACGAGCAGTACTTC.